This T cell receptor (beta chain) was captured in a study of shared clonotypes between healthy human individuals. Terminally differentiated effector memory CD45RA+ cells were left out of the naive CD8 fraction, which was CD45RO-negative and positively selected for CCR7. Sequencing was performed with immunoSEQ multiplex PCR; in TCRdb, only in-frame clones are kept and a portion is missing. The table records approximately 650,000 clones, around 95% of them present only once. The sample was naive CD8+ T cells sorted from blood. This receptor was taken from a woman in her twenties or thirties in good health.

The CDR3 DNA reads as TGTGCCAGCAGTTCCCCCGGGAACTCTGGAAACACCATATATTTT. The encoded protein is CASSSPGNSGNTIYF. V gene TRBV28 combines with J gene TRBJ1-3; D is undetermined. CDR1 MDHEN and CDR2 SYDVKM come from the germline V gene. Trimming stripped 4 bases from V and 0 bases from J, with 10 bases between. This CDR3 comprises 15 residues.